The rows below give T cell receptor beta chains drawn from one sample of a study of T cell repertoires in cytomegalovirus infection. TCRdb re-called the reads with MiXCR, one entry per CDR3 protein. The sample contains almost 500,000 distinct CDR3 sequences, about 11% of which appear only once. The sample comprised PBMCs. All receptors come from a human donor in good health (CMV status not recorded). Some clones in this sample may be carry-over from other donors' samples. The CDR3 runs from the conserved cysteine through the conserved F or W. The D gene is left open where the match is weak. Size values are once, few and many counts, or a class for expanded clones, and some rows have none.

CDR3,DNA,V,size,J,D
CASREQRQQYF,TGTGCCAGCAGGGAGCAGCGTCAGCAGTACTTC,TRBV6-1,NA,TRBJ2-7,NA
CASSRGGFYGYTF,TGTGCCAGCAGCAGGGGTGGCTTCTATGGCTACACCTTC,TRBV12-3/TRBV12-4,many,TRBJ1-2,NA
CASSLGEGYSQPQHF,TGTGCCAGCAGCTTAGGGGAGGGGTACAGCCAGCCCCAGCATTTT,TRBV7-6,many,TRBJ1-5,NA
CASRPMRPVADTQYF,TGTGCCAGCAGGCCCATGAGGCCAGTGGCAGATACGCAGTATTTT,TRBV12-3/TRBV12-4,many,TRBJ2-3,NA
CASSPAGEGGYTF,TGTGCCAGCAGCCCGGCTGGAGAGGGTGGCTACACCTTC,TRBV7-9,many,TRBJ1-2,NA
CASTTGTGGNEKLFF,TGTGCCAGTACTACCGGGACAGGGGGTAATGAAAAACTGTTTTTT,TRBV19,few,TRBJ1-4,TRBD1
CASSYSWQDTEAFF,TGTGCCAGCAGTTACTCGTGGCAGGACACTGAAGCTTTCTTT,TRBV6-5,many,TRBJ1-1,NA
CASSQRTSGAGETQYF,TGCGCCAGCAGCCAAAGGACTAGCGGGGCAGGGGAGACCCAGTACTTC,TRBV4-1,many,TRBJ2-5,TRBD2
CSVVVEEGSPLHF,TGCAGCGTTGTCGTGGAAGAAGGATCACCCCTCCACTTT,TRBV29-1,NA,TRBJ1-6,NA
CASTRTGGAPEAFF,TGTGCCAGCACCCGGACAGGGGGCGCGCCTGAAGCTTTCTTT,TRBV28,many,TRBJ1-1,TRBD1
CASSGGQGTHSPLHF,TGCGCCAGCAGCGGGGGACAGGGCACCCATTCACCCCTCCACTTT,TRBV5-1,few,TRBJ1-6,TRBD1
CASSQPGRETQYF,TGTGCCAGCAGCCAGCCGGGGAGGGAGACCCAGTACTTC,TRBV7-2,many,TRBJ2-5,NA
CASSWGGDTGELFF,TGTGCCAGCAGCTGGGGCGGCGACACCGGGGAGCTGTTTTTT,TRBV28,many,TRBJ2-2,NA
CSPREHRVTGELFF,TGCAGTCCTAGAGAGCACCGGGTAACCGGGGAGCTGTTTTTT,TRBV20-1,NA,TRBJ2-2,NA
CATSVSGGTGANVLTF,TGTGCCACCAGTGTCTCGGGAGGGACTGGGGCCAACGTCCTGACTTTC,TRBV24-1,many,TRBJ2-6,TRBD2
CSARTGGSWKKLFF,TGCAGTGCTCGGACAGGGGGCAGTTGGAAAAAACTGTTTTTT,TRBV20-1,few,TRBJ1-4,TRBD1
CASRLGGGRGGEQFF,TGTGCCAGCAGGCTAGGGGGGGGGAGGGGGGGTGAGCAGTTCTTC,TRBV5-3,NA,TRBJ2-1,NA
CATSDSTGHHYEQYF,TGTGCCACCAGTGATTCAACGGGACATCACTACGAGCAGTACTTC,TRBV24-1,many,TRBJ2-7,NA
CSARRTESSYEQYF,TGCAGTGCTAGGCGGACGGAAAGCTCCTACGAGCAGTACTTC,TRBV20-1,many,TRBJ2-7,NA
CASTDPPPGHQPQHF,TGTGCCAGCACCGACCCCCCACCAGGTCATCAGCCCCAGCATTTT,TRBV6-2/TRBV6-3,NA,TRBJ1-5,NA
CASSSPRGVAGSYEQYF,TGCGCCAGCAGCTCCCCTCGCGGGGTAGCGGGCTCCTACGAGCAGTACTTC,TRBV5-1,many,TRBJ2-7,TRBD2
CATESGNGYTF,TGTGCCACCGAATCGGGGAATGGCTACACCTTC,TRBV6-8,few,TRBJ1-2,NA
CSATGSQETQYF,TGCAGCGCCACAGGGTCCCAAGAGACCCAGTACTTC,TRBV29-1,NA,TRBJ2-5,NA
CASSQGDPRTGELFF,TGTGCCAGCAGCCAAGGGGACCCGAGGACCGGGGAGCTGTTTTTT,TRBV7-9,many,TRBJ2-2,NA
CASSLPSNGELFF,TGTGCCAGCAGCCTCCCCTCTAACGGGGAGCTGTTTTTT,TRBV7-3,many,TRBJ2-2,NA
CASSQGGRGEKLFF,TGTGCCAGCAGCCAAGGTGGGCGCGGTGAAAAACTGTTTTTT,TRBV14,many,TRBJ1-4,NA
CSASLGAETQYF,TGCAGTGCTAGTCTCGGGGCGGAGACCCAGTACTTC,TRBV20-1,few,TRBJ2-5,NA
CSVDSQGYEAFF,TGCAGCGTTGACTCACAGGGATATGAAGCTTTCTTT,TRBV29-1,few,TRBJ1-1,NA
CASSLQVGEQYF,TGTGCCAGCAGCTTACAGGTTGGGGAGCAGTACTTC,TRBV11-2,many,TRBJ2-7,NA
CASSEWVPDYEQYF,TGTGCCAGCAGTGAATGGGTCCCCGACTACGAGCAGTACTTC,TRBV6-1,NA,TRBJ2-7,NA
CASSSQIRLAINEQYF,TGTGCCAGCAGTTCCCAGATCCGACTAGCTATCAACGAGCAGTACTTC,TRBV2,many,TRBJ2-7,TRBD2
CASTPVWYEQYF,TGTGCCAGCACCCCGGTCTGGTACGAGCAGTACTTC,TRBV12-3/TRBV12-4,many,TRBJ2-7,NA
CASSPGTYSSYEQYF,TGTGCCAGCAGCCCCGGGACGTATAGTTCCTACGAGCAGTACTTC,TRBV5-4,many,TRBJ2-7,NA
CSARVSGGYNEQFF,TGCAGTGCTAGAGTGTCGGGAGGCTACAATGAGCAGTTCTTC,TRBV20-1,many,TRBJ2-1,TRBD2
CASSPTGGNTIYF,TGTGCCAGCAGCCCGACGGGGGGAAACACCATATATTTT,TRBV3-1,many,TRBJ1-3,NA
CASSLGNRAYSNQPQHF,TGTGCCAGCAGCTTAGGGAACAGAGCTTATAGCAATCAGCCCCAGCATTTT,TRBV5-5,many,TRBJ1-5,NA
CASSSPMIQGINEKLFF,TGTGCCAGCAGTTCACCGATGATACAGGGGATTAATGAAAAACTGTTTTTT,TRBV6-6,many,TRBJ1-4,TRBD1
CASSLQAGPYEQYF,TGTGCCAGCAGTTTACAGGCAGGGCCATACGAGCAGTACTTC,TRBV27,few,TRBJ2-7,NA
CASSGRDSEETQYF,TGTGCCAGCAGCGGCCGGGACTCTGAAGAGACCCAGTACTTC,TRBV7-8,many,TRBJ2-5,NA